This T cell receptor (beta chain) was sequenced during a study of cytomegalovirus exposure and HLA in healthy donors (dated by TCRdb to about 2017). Study-wide context: In an earlier analysis of 587 of the donors, roughly 300 Gb of sequence data and 100 million or so unique TCR beta sequences from roughly 190 million T cells were reported. An early release that covered about 600 HLA-typed donors contained around 300 gigabases of sequencing data and about 93 million unique TCR sequences. Of the roughly 400 genotyped donors, over 70% fell in the genetic ancestry cluster associated with self-reported Caucasian donors. The aim of the study was to test whether cataloging public T cell receptors could identify signatures of past pathogen exposure. Using immunosequencing, the study profiled T cell repertoires from 666 subjects and related those repertoires to cytomegalovirus serostatus. A separate validation cohort of roughly 130 different subjects was used in addition to the approximately 670-subject first cohort. High-throughput TCR immunosequencing, statistical association of individual TCRs with disease status, and machine learning were combined to predict cytomegalovirus infection status. A later analysis re-examined previously published TCR beta repertoires from hundreds of donors and added high-resolution HLA genotyping to investigate patterns of TCR occurrence. In the later analysis, no new phenotypic data were used to find candidate immune exposures; instead, reliance was placed on TCR beta sequences and their occurrence across donors. An earlier analysis of several hundred of the donors applied high-throughput TCR beta sequencing to assess whether each TCR beta V gene segment acted as functional or pseudogenic. Donor age, sex, ethnicity and CMV serostatus were compiled together with the repertoire data. In a later genetic analysis, genome-wide SNP genotypes for about three fifths of the roughly 670 donors were used, and that subset was treated as a discovery cohort. All discovery cohort repertoires had been generated using a single sequencing platform. HLA typing included class I and class II loci at four-digit resolution. The number of donors typed differed by locus, with about 629-640 for A, B, C, DRB1 and DQB1, more than 500 for DQA1, about 610 for DPA1, and roughly 450 for DPB1. Roughly 5 DR-DQ haplotypes were handled as single units for association and clustering because linkage in the cohort was strong. Among roughly 370 genotyped donors of the cohort, an average of roughly 240,000 unique TCR beta nucleotide sequences were sequenced per donor, about a sixth of them non-productive. Results and caveats for the whole study, not just this receptor: Roughly uniform sequencing depth across donors was assumed in presence/absence analyses, although this assumption may not hold. Because some donors lacked HLA typing at each locus, the association tests relied only on the typed subset. Most TCR sequences were observed very rarely across donors, whereas some public TCRs were present in many individuals. When HLA alleles, especially DR and DQ, strongly co-occurred, attributing TCR associations to individual alleles was difficult. A later analysis found that TCR association rates varied across HLA loci, with DRB1 alleles showing the most associated TCRs and HLA-C alleles the fewest. In this cohort, only TCR beta chains were sequenced, and detectable features were limited by the absence of alpha or paired-chain data. Linkage disequilibrium might explain the correlated functional status among segregating V segments, but an unknown experimental factor could not be excluded. Because counts were too low, approximately 15 rarely observed V segments, including chromosome 9 orphons, were excluded from the earlier analysis of roughly 580 of the donors. V-gene and J-gene trimming of TCR beta chains was associated with a missense DCLRE1C variant in a later genetic analysis, and the association was replicated in an independent cohort. A total of 150 to 200 TCR beta chains were listed by the study as associated with cytomegalovirus. In a later analysis, most CMV-associated TCR beta chains were found to appear HLA-restricted, with HLA associations seemingly driven largely by CMV exposure. Because the 87-base-pair reads could not distinguish some IMGT-functional V segments, including TRBV6-2 and TRBV6-3, those segments were excluded. In a later analysis, around 17,000 TCR beta sequences were associated with specific HLA alleles at a false discovery rate of 0.05. CMV serostatus was the only immune exposure information available for the cohort. A later genetic analysis reported fewer N-insertions in productive TCRs among donors in an Asian-associated ancestry cluster than the roughly 640-donor mean. It was suggested by the authors that the approach could potentially be generalized to other disease states and immunological phenotypes. Compared with equally common non-associated chains, HLA-associated TCR beta chains in a later analysis were more clonally expanded and had lower generation probabilities. In vitro tests confirmed that three of the cytomegalovirus-associated TCR beta chains recognize cytomegalovirus antigens. A further reported finding was that TCR beta sequences accurately predicted the HLA-A and HLA-B alleles for most subjects in the first cohort. The classifier was reported to diagnose cytomegalovirus status with high specificity and sensitivity in both the original and validation cohorts. In an earlier analysis of approximately 600 of the donors, most TCR beta V segments were observed in productive rearrangements about 87% or about 30% of the time, broadly matching IMGT annotations. Several of the top co-occurrence clusters appeared to be linked to parvovirus B19, influenza, CMV and Epstein-Barr virus, according to a later analysis. A cluster of highly shared sequence variants was judged likely to represent a technical artifact of the sequencing pipeline.

The germline V gene (reference sequence) gives CDR1 as LNHDA and CDR2 as SQIVND. Cut back by 3 bases and 3 bases, the V and J ends lie 14 bases apart. CDR3 length: 15 amino acids, cysteine to phenylalanine. This entry keeps only the CDR3 DNA: 45 bases, framed from base 1. Libraries came from the immunoSEQ multiplex PCR assay. For the multiplex PCR, a mixture combining 60 forward primers for TCR Vbeta segments and 13 reverse primers for TCR Jbeta segments was used. The CDR3 region of rearranged TCR beta genes was amplified from genomic DNA with a multiplex PCR assay. Amplified TCR beta libraries were sequenced as 87-base-pair reads on the Illumina HiSeq System. In the original analysis: In a later analysis, roughly 80 million unique TCR beta chains were counted across the approximately 670 repertoires, and about 10 million of these chains were shared by at least two donors. Raw reads were error-corrected and collapsed into unique sequences by a nearest-neighbor algorithm in which closely related sequences were merged to remove PCR and sequencing errors. To assign V, D and J gene segments, CDR3 sequences were aligned to IMGT reference sequences. Each retained sequence needed at least a six-nucleotide match to both a V gene segment and a J gene segment. A rearrangement counted as productive if the CDR3 had no stop codons and remained in frame with V and J, and every other rearrangement counted as non-productive. CDR3 was defined according to IMGT convention as the region running from the second conserved V-encoded cysteine to the conserved J-encoded phenylalanine. The earlier analysis of roughly 590 of the donors excluded sequences that lacked an unambiguous match to a single V gene segment. In an earlier analysis of several hundred of the donors, V segments were called functional above 56.7% productive rearrangements and were called segregating when the between-donor standard deviation exceeded 5%. A statistical classification framework was built to diagnose cytomegalovirus status from the catalog of TCR beta chain sequences. In a later analysis, V and J genes were assigned by comparing TCR nucleotide sequences against IMGT/GENE-DB human TR gene sequences. The TCRdist pipeline was used in a later analysis to assign CDR3 sequences and most-parsimonious VDJ recombination scenarios. In a later analysis, each TCR beta chain was defined by its CDR3 amino acid sequence together with its V-gene family, and reads without a unique V-gene family were excluded. A later analysis removed roughly 590 highly shared, low-generation-probability nucleotide sequences to deal with suspected cross-contamination and a sequencing artifact. For each public chain, a later analysis derived a clonal expansion index from normalized ranks of inferred template counts within each repertoire. A later analysis computed generation probabilities with a VDJ recombination model fitted to out-of-frame rearrangements, and checked the results against IGoR. Hypergeometric tests were used in a later analysis to score TCR-TCR, TCR-HLA and TCR-CMV co-occurrence, with a repertoire-size bias correction applied to the TCR pairs. To estimate false discovery rates, a later analysis permuted the HLA or CMV assignments 20 times. In a later analysis, co-occurring TCRs were grouped using DBSCAN, and TCRdist sequence similarity was added for clustering within HLA-allele-positive subsets. For co-occurrence clustering, repertoires with fewer than 30,000 or more than 120,000 public chains were excluded, along with roughly 5 repertoires with anomalous nucleotide sharing. The clones in this table, taken by TCRdb from immuneACCESS, are in-frame only. Not every clone is retained; where verified, under half of the shortfall comes from an unresolved V gene, and the cause of the rest is unknown. Clone size and the V and J calls come from that table; the DNA yielded D and trimming. Across this sample there are some 120,000 clones, with approximately 81% seen only once. The ten most abundant clones make up roughly 3.9% of the sample.

The cohort comprised around 690 healthy bone marrow donors. All cohort members were sampled while nominally healthy, although unrecorded immune exposures were likely present. The donor was CMV seronegative and was included in the group of over 300 seronegative cohort members. Each donor provided a peripheral blood sample, and peripheral blood mononuclear cells were used for TCR beta sequencing. Genomic DNA extraction from the blood cell samples was performed with the Qiagen DNeasy Blood Extraction Kit. This clone was seen only a few times. What antigen it recognizes has not been identified. Within one base of it there is no much larger clone, and no base qualities were kept.

The receptor was isolated from a woman younger than 45 in good health and CMV-seronegative. This chain is built from TRBV19 and TRBJ2-5; TRBD2 might be the D gene, on 6 matching bases. Sequenced sample: PBMCs. CDR3 loop: CASSIGGTLEETQYF. The DNA sequence is as follows: TGTGCCAGTAGTATCGGTGGGACTTTGGAAGAGACCCAGTACTTC.